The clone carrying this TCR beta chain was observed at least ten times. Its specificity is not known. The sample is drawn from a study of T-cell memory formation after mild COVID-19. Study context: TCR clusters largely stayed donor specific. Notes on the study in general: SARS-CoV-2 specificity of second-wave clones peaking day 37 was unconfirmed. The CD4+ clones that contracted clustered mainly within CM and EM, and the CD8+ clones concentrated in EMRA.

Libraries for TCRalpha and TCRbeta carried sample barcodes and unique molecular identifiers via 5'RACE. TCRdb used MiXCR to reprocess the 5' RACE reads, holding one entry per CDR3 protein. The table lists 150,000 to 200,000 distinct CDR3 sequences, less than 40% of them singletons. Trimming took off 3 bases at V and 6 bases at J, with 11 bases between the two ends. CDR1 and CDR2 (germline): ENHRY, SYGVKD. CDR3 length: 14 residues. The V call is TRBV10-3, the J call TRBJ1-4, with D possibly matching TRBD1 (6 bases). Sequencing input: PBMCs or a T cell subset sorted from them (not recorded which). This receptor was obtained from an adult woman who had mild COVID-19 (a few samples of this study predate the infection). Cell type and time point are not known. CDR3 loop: CAISDKGGYEKLFF. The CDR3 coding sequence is TGTGCCATCAGTGACAAGGGGGGTTATGAAAAACTGTTTTTT.